This T cell receptor beta chain stems from a study of Ad26.COV2.S vaccination and SARS-CoV-2 variants. Treatment: around 19 received Ad26.COV2.S at low or high dose, single or two shots; about 5 received placebo; per-sample allocation not given. Sampling took place 63 days after the first vaccine or placebo injection. An Ad26 vector that expressed Wuhan-strain SARS-CoV-2 spike constituted the vaccine. Study-wide results and caveats: The authors reported substantial breadth in spike-specific CD8+ and CD4+ T cell responses after vaccination. Breadth measured for non-spike TCRs was similar across vaccine and placebo recipients. Analytic work on TCR breadth and depth might have understated the full extent of total T cell responses.

Repertoires were generated with immunoSEQ multiplex PCR, while TCRdb's copy carries only in-frame clones and drops some. The sample yields approximately 400,000 clones, around 84% seen once. To note about this clone: Its specificity is not known.

The germline V gene encodes CDR1 MNHEY and CDR2 SVGAGI. With V trimmed by 4 bases and J by 7 bases, 2 bases remained unmatched. This CDR3 is built from 13 residues. This specimen was peripheral blood, taken in a trial of Ad26.COV2.S vaccine versus placebo. The chain recombines TRBV6-5 with TRBJ1-2, with 11 bases aligning to TRBD1. This clonotype was obtained from a person aged 18-65 years who received the Ad26.COV2.S COVID-19 vaccine or a placebo. CDR3 loop: CASSFGTGGGYTF. The CDR3 bases are TGTGCCAGCAGTTTCGGGACAGGGGGTGGCTACACCTTC.